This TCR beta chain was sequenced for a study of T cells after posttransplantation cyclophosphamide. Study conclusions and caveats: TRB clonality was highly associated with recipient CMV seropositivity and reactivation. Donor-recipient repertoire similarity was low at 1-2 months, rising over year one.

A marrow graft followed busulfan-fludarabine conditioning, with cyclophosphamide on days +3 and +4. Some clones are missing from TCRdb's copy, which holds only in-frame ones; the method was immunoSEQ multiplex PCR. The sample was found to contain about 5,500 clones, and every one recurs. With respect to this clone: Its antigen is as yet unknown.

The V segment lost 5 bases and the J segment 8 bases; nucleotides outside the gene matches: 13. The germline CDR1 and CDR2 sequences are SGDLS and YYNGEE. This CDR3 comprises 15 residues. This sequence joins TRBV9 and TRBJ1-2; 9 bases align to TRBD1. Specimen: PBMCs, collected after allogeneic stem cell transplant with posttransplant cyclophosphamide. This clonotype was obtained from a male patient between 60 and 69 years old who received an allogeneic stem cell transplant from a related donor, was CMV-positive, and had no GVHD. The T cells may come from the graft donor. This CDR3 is CASSRNRDREEGYTF. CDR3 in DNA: TGTGCCAGCAGTCGCAACCGGGACAGGGAGGAGGGCTACACCTTC.